The sequence of this T cell receptor beta chain was determined in a study of regulatory T cells in long-lasting Graves disease. Study-wide background: Antithyroid drugs had been taken by newly diagnosed Graves' patients for under 3 months.

Through Arm-PCR of CDR3 regions and iRepertoire HTBI primers, TCR beta libraries were built. TCRdb re-derived calls from the multiplex PCR reads in MiXCR, one entry per CDR3 protein. The sample contains about 530,000 distinct CDR3 sequences, around 15% of which appear only once. The ends lost 4 bases at V and 3 bases at J; junction bases unmatched: 7. The germline V gene encodes CDR1 SNHLY and CDR2 FYNNEI. The CDR3 extends over 15 amino acids. The time point: newly diagnosed GD, antithyroid drugs for less than 3 months. From RNA extracted from PBMCs, the TCR library was made. This clonotype occurred many times. In addition, the sample was reused for a study of T cells in Graves' hyperthyroidism and ophthalmopathy.

This TCR derives from a woman aged 35-60 years with Graves disease. The input for sequencing was peripheral blood mononuclear cells (PBMCs), taken at new diagnosis, from a patient treated with antithyroid drugs. The gene calls are TRBV2 and TRBJ2-7, with 9 positions matching TRBD1. CDR3 residues: CASSGGGDRDYEQYF. In DNA, the CDR3 is TGTGCCAGCAGTGGGGGGGGGGACAGGGACTACGAGCAGTACTTC.